A single sample is the source of the 18 T cell receptor beta chains below, sequenced in a study of response to subunit inactivated influenza vaccine (dated by TCRdb to 2016 to 2018). Library preparation was by RT-PCR. Sequencing was carried out with an Illumina HiSeq 2500. Clones were called with MiXCR by TCRdb after fastp trimmed the public reads at Q25, and only in-frame beta chains were retained. All rows with the same CDR3 protein become a single entry with the most common DNA and genes. For this sample there are 650,000 to 800,000 distinct CDR3 sequences; approximately 15% appear just once. Of the sample, 6% to 7% is held by the ten largest clones. This material consisted of PBMCs from blood, taken 14 days before vaccination. The source is a man aged 50 to 60 who received an inactivated influenza vaccine. Donor details come from another sample of the same person, matched by shared clones.

The chain has TRBV18 and TRBJ2-7, with 10 positions matching TRBD1. CDR3 length: 15 residues. V lost 8 bases and J lost 3; bases outside the gene matches: 10. Germline V lookup: CDR1 KGHSH, CDR2 LQKENI. CDR3 in amino acids: CASSPPGQGIYEQYF. The CDR3 DNA is TGTGCCAGCAGTCCACCGGGACAGGGGATCTACGAGCAGTACTTC.

In this sample, this clonotype turned up a few times. The rearrangement uses TRBV7-9 and TRBJ1-1, with 7 bases matching TRBD1. The CDR3 spans 15 residues. V was clipped by 4 bases and J by 1 base; unmatched bases: 6. Germline V gene data show CDR1 as SEHNR and CDR2 as FQNEAQ (reference sequence). The CDR3 reads CASSSWTGSNTEAFF. CDR3 DNA: TGTGCCAGCAGCTCTTGGACAGGTTCGAACACTGAAGCTTTCTTT.

There are a few counts of this clonotype. The chain uses TRBV10-3 and TRBJ2-7; D not resolved. Trimming left V 4 bases short and J 0 bases short, with 10 bases between. Germline-derived CDR1 and CDR2 are ENHRY and SYGVKD. This CDR3 comprises 14 residues. As DNA, the CDR3 is TGTGCCATCAGTGCGTCGGCCAACTCCTACGAGCAGTACTTC. As protein: CAISASANSYEQYF.

This clonotype was found many times. The junction departs from the called germline gene at one end, perhaps through a read error. This sequence joins TRBV7-2 and TRBJ1-1; 9 nucleotides match TRBD1. CDR1 and CDR2 (germline): SGHTA, FQGNSA. The CDR3 has 14 amino acids. CDR3 DNA: TGCGCCAGCAGTCTGAGACAGGGGGGCACTGAAGCTTTCTTT. Protein: CASSLRQGGTEAFF.

The CDR3 loop reads CATSMPFGETQYF. CDR3 nucleotide sequence: TGTGCCACCAGCATGCCCTTTGGGGAGACCCAGTACTTC. V and J are TRBV15 and TRBJ2-5; no firm D call. V lost 4 bases and J lost 5, with 11 bases in between. The germline CDR1 and CDR2 sequences are LNHNV and YYDKDF (reference sequence). The CDR3 contains 13 residues. The whole variable domain, filled in from reference TRBV15 and TRBJ2-5, reads DAMVIQNPRYQVTQFGKPVTLSCSQTLNHNVMYWYQQKSSQAPKLLFHYYDKDFNNEADTPDNFQSRRPNTSFCFLDIRSPGLGDTAMYLCATSMPFGETQYFGPGTRLLVL.

The rearrangement joins TRBV4-3 to TRBJ2-3; 7 bases line up with TRBD1. J was trimmed by 4 bases and V by 5 bases; bases with no gene match: 15. The germline V gene has CDR1 LGHNA and CDR2 YSLEER. The CDR3 loop spans 17 amino acids. CDR3 sequence (DNA): TGCGCCAGCAGCGACCGAGGACAGGTCGAACCCCCAGATACGCAGTATTTT. As protein: CASSDRGQVEPPDTQYF.

V gene TRBV5-1 combines with J gene TRBJ1-3; D perhaps matches TRBD1 (6 bases). Germline assignment: CDR1 SGHRS and CDR2 YFSETQ. CDR3 length equals 15 residues. Trimming pared 6 bases from V and 3 bases from J, leaving 16 bases between. This CDR3 reads CASTTGGSGGNTIYF. The CDR3 DNA is TGCGCCAGCACCACGGGGGGCTCCGGTGGAAACACCATATATTTT.

The chain combines TRBV29-1 with TRBJ2-7; no definite D call. Germline lookup yields CDR1 SQVTM and CDR2 ANQGSEA. The V and J ends lost 4 bases and 3 bases respectively, with 13 bases between them. The CDR3 has 13 residues. The CDR3 protein is CSVVQANSYEQYF. The CDR3 DNA is TGCAGCGTTGTCCAGGCCAATAGCTACGAGCAGTACTTC.

CDR3 nucleotide sequence: TGCGCCAGCAGCCTCGGGACTAGCTCTAGCACAGATACGCAGTATTTT. Protein sequence: CASSLGTSSSTDTQYF. The genes are TRBV5-1 and TRBJ2-3, with 9 bases fitting TRBD2. This CDR3 comprises 16 residues. Germline V gene lookup returns CDR1 SGHRS and CDR2 YFSETQ. V dropped 4 bases and J dropped 0; count of bases not matched to a gene: 6. Supplemented by reference TRBV5-1 and TRBJ2-3, the full variable domain reads KAGVTQTPRYLIKTRGQQVTLSCSPISGHRSVSWYQQTPGQGLQFLFEYFSETQRNKGNFPGRFSGRQFSNSRSEMNVSTLELGDSALYLCASSLGTSSSTDTQYFGPGTRLTVL.

The chain uses TRBV11-2 and TRBJ1-4; TRBD1 aligns across 7 bases. The V gene's germline CDR1 is SGHAT and CDR2 FQNNGV. V lost 4 bases, J lost 7 bases, and 24 bases stayed unmatched. This CDR3 is built from 20 residues. CDR3 bases: TGTGCCAGCAGCTCGGGTGACCTTGGGGACAGTCGGCGTCCGAGTGAAAAACTGTTTTTT. It codes for CASSSGDLGDSRRPSEKLFF.

The chain links TRBV3-1 to TRBJ2-1; D may match TRBD1 or TRBD2 (5 bases each). CDR1 LGHDT and CDR2 YNNKEL come from the germline V gene (reference sequence). V lost 8 bases and J 9 bases, leaving 11 bases between the germline ends. The CDR3 consists of 11 residues. In DNA form, the CDR3 reads TGTGCCAGCCGAGGGGTTAGTGAGCAGTTCTTC. This codes for CASRGVSEQFF.

The table lists this clonotype with a few counts. It may be a read error: a sequence one base away is much more abundant. The rearrangement links TRBV20-1 to TRBJ2-2; 11 nucleotides align to TRBD2. Germline V gene lookup returns CDR1 DFQATT and CDR2 SNEGSKA (reference sequence). The CDR3 is made up of 17 amino acids. CDR3 sequence: CCARDLGTSGYTGELFF. The CDR3 DNA follows: TGCTGTGCTAGAGATCTCGGGACTAGCGGATACACCGGGGAGCTGTTTTTT.

This clonotype appeared once. This chain joins TRBV28 and TRBJ2-7; D might be TRBD2 (7 bases). CDR1 is MDHEN and CDR2 is SYDVKM in the germline V gene. The CDR3 is 15 residues long. V was pared by 10 bases and J by 4 bases, with 23 bases between. The CDR3 bases are TGTGCCATGGGCCCCGGGCGGGGGCTCCCTTACGAGCAGTACTTC. Translation: CAMGPGRGLPYEQYF.

The rearrangement joins TRBV5-5 to TRBJ1-2; weak D call: TRBD1 (5 bases). This CDR3 has 15 amino acids. Germline-derived CDR1 and CDR2 are SGHKS and YYEKEE (reference sequence). Trimming removed 0 bases at V and 2 bases at J, with 11 bases between. CDR3 sequence reads: CASSLAPGTNYGYTF. The CDR3 nucleotides read TGTGCCAGCAGCTTGGCCCCGGGGACCAACTATGGCTACACCTTC.

The chain employs TRBV7-2 and TRBJ1-1; 8 nucleotides agree with TRBD1. The CDR3 has 14 residues. J gave up 6 bases and V 0 bases, and 3 bases lay outside the gene matches. Germline loops: CDR1 SGHTA, CDR2 FQGNSA. The CDR3 region has the DNA TGTGCCAGCAGCTTAGCGGGGACAGGTTCTGAAGCTTTCTTT. This codes for CASSLAGTGSEAFF.

CDR3 DNA sequence: TGTGCCTCATACCCGGGACAGGGCTATGAGCAGTTCTTC. As protein: CASYPGQGYEQFF. The rearrangement joins TRBV6-1 to TRBJ2-1, with 9 bases aligning to TRBD1. Germline assignment: CDR1 MNHNS and CDR2 SASEGT. With V trimmed by 11 bases and J by 8 bases, 10 bases remained unmatched. This CDR3 is 13 amino acids long.

This clonotype was seen ten or more times. This rearrangement joins TRBV10-3 to TRBJ1-5; TRBD1 might be the D (5 bases). The CDR3 runs to 15 residues. V was clipped by 0 bases and J by 6 bases, with 12 bases between them. The V gene's germline CDR1 is ENHRY and CDR2 SYGVKD. The CDR3 region has the DNA TGTGCCATCAGTGAGTCTCTGGGGACGGGTCAGCCCCAGCATTTT. Protein: CAISESLGTGQPQHF.

The J gene is TRBJ2-1, the V gene TRBV10-3, with TRBD1 matching over 9 bases. CDR3 length: 14 residues. V was pared by 6 bases and J by 4 bases, with 4 bases of the junction left unmatched. Germline V gene data show CDR1 as ENHRY and CDR2 as SYGVKD. The CDR3 DNA reads as TGTGCCATCAGCGCCGGGACAGGGTACAATGAGCAGTTCTTC. This codes for CAISAGTGYNEQFF.